The source of this T cell receptor beta chain is a study of OX40 agonist ivuxolimab in advanced cancers. The wider study: The study enrolled dose-escalation patients with hepatocellular carcinoma, melanoma, renal cell or head and neck cancer. The study, taken as a whole, reports: Part of the nonresponder group also had normalized T-cell clonal expansion that was low. CD4+ and CD8+ blood T cells expanded clonally by week 6 at 0.1 to 3.0 mg/kg.

The CDR3 length is 11 residues. The germline V gene has CDR1 SGHTA and CDR2 FQGNSA. V lost 5 bases and J lost 5, with 6 bases in between. As for this clone: Antigen unknown. This same CDR3 is encoded by further DNA sequences in the sample.

The protocol was immunoSEQ multiplex PCR, while the TCRdb copy is restricted to in-frame clones and leaves out a portion. The table includes approximately 75,000 clones, around 80% detected once. The TCR comes from an adult with an advanced solid tumor such as melanoma, head and neck, liver or kidney cancer. Sequenced here: CD4+ or CD8+ T cells sorted from blood, sampled in a trial of the OX40 agonist ivuxolimab. J is TRBJ1-1 and V is TRBV7-2, with D unresolved. CDR3 bases: TGTGCCAGCAGCCGCGATACTGAAGCTTTCTTT. This gives the protein CASSRDTEAFF.